Following are 29 T cell receptor beta chains from one sample sequenced in a study of T cells in Graves' hyperthyroidism and ophthalmopathy. RNA transcripts provided the source from which TCR beta CDR3 regions were amplified. During a first-round RT-PCR of the TCR CDR3, the HTBI primer set was used. TCRdb reprocessed the multiplex PCR reads with MiXCR, giving one entry per CDR3 protein. The profile shows about 640,000 distinct CDR3 sequences, about 14% of them singletons. Sequences were obtained from blood. The origin of the receptors is a woman aged 50 to 65 with Graves' ophthalmopathy.

At least ten counts were recorded for this clonotype. The rearrangement links TRBV3-1 to TRBJ2-1; possibly TRBD2 for D (5 bases). CDR3 length: 14 amino acids. V lost 2 bases and J 4 bases, leaving 9 bases between the germline ends. The germline V gene encodes CDR1 LGHDT and CDR2 YNNKEL (reference sequence). In DNA form, the CDR3 reads TGTGCCAGCAGCCAATCGCTAGCTTACAATGAGCAGTTCTTC. Protein product: CASSQSLAYNEQFF.

This clonotype occurred many times. The chain joins TRBV20-1 to TRBJ2-1; 10 nucleotides line up with TRBD2. V lost 3 bases to trimming and J lost 5 bases; unmatched junction nucleotides: 10. The CDR3 contains 16 residues. Germline lookup yields CDR1 DFQATT and CDR2 SNEGSKA (reference sequence). CDR3 sequence: CSASLILAGDDNEQFF. The CDR3 DNA reads as TGCAGTGCTAGCCTGATCCTAGCGGGAGATGACAATGAGCAGTTCTTC.

Many counts were recorded for this clonotype. In DNA, the CDR3 is TGTGCCAGCAGCTTAGAACTAGCGGGAAATAGCGAGCAGTACTTC. It codes for CASSLELAGNSEQYF. The V gene is TRBV7-8, the J gene TRBJ2-7; 10 nucleotides align to TRBD2. CDR3 length: 15 residues. CDR1 and CDR2 from the germline V gene are SGHVS and FQNEAQ. The junction had 6 bases not matched to a gene; V was cut back by 1 base and J by 6 bases.

There are many counts of this clonotype. The CDR3 is CSALQARAFNTEAFF. CDR3 DNA: TGCAGCGCCTTACAGGCCAGGGCATTTAACACTGAAGCTTTCTTT. This chain links TRBV29-1 with TRBJ1-1; a possible D gene is TRBD1 (5 bases). Trimming left V 7 bases short and J 2 bases short, with 20 bases between. The CDR3 contains 15 residues. Germline values: CDR1 SQVTM, CDR2 ANQGSEA. The complete variable domain, with remaining parts taken from reference TRBV29-1 and TRBJ1-1, reads SAVISQKPSRDICQRGTSLTIQCQVDSQVTMMFWYRQQPGQSLTLIATANQGSEATYESGFVIDKFPISRPNLTFSTLTVSNMSPEDSSIYLCSALQARAFNTEAFFGQGTRLTVV.

Many counts were recorded for this clonotype. The J gene is TRBJ2-1, the V gene TRBV7-2; maybe TRBD1 (5 bases). There are 11 residues in the CDR3. CDR1 is SGHTA and CDR2 is FQGNSA in the germline V gene. The ends were cut back, 8 bases at V and 8 bases at J, with 10 bases in the middle. As DNA, the CDR3 is TGTGCCAGCTCCGCCAGGGATGAGCAGTTCTTC. It specifies CASSARDEQFF.

A word on this clonotype: A read error is possible here, since a much larger clone lies one base away. The chain combines TRBV11-2 with TRBJ2-7; 14 bases fit TRBD2. Germline V CDR1 and CDR2: SGHAT, FQNNGV. The CDR3 is 16 residues long. In nucleotides, the CDR3 is TGTGCCAGCAGCGATGGACTAGCGGGAGGAAGAGACGAGCGGTACTTC. Amino acid sequence: CASSDGLAGGRDERYF.

The rearrangement links TRBV5-4 to TRBJ1-1; the D is unclear. Germline V lookup: CDR1 SGHNT, CDR2 YYREEE (reference sequence). The V end lost 1 base, the J end lost 0 bases, and 7 bases lay between the germline ends. The CDR3 is 14 amino acids. CDR3 sequence reads: CASSLTSLNTEAFF. The CDR3 DNA follows: TGTGCCAGCAGCTTGACTTCTTTGAACACTGAAGCTTTCTTT.

This clonotype was picked up many times. The CDR3 protein is CSVDRGQETHYGYTF. The CDR3 bases are TGCAGCGTCGACAGAGGACAGGAGACGCACTATGGCTACACCTTC. This chain joins TRBV29-1 and TRBJ1-2, with TRBD1 matching over 7 bases. V lost 6 bases to trimming and J lost 3 bases; unmatched junction nucleotides: 13. The CDR3 is 15 amino acids. Germline V gene sequence: CDR1 SQVTM, CDR2 ANQGSEA.

This clonotype came up many times. The rearrangement uses TRBV24-1 and TRBJ2-1; D is possibly TRBD1 (5 bases). CDR3 length: 17 amino acids. The germline V gene has CDR1 KGHDR and CDR2 SFDVKD. V gave up 5 bases and J gave up 5 bases, with 21 bases separating them. The CDR3 DNA reads as TGTGCCACCAGTGTTTCTCCCCTCCTAAGGGGCAACAATGAGCAGTTCTTC. Encoded protein: CATSVSPLLRGNNEQFF.

This clonotype was recorded a few times. The chain couples TRBV27 to TRBJ2-2; no clear D. The CDR3 length is 13 residues. V lost 2 bases and J 7 bases, leaving 8 bases between the germline ends. Germline CDR1 reads MNHEY; CDR2 reads SMNVEV (reference sequence). CDR3 region: CASSLDVVGELFF. CDR3 sequence (DNA): TGTGCCAGCAGTTTAGATGTAGTCGGGGAGCTGTTTTTT.

This clonotype showed up many times. This chain joins TRBV14 and TRBJ2-2; tentatively, D is TRBD1 (6 bases). CDR3 size: 16 residues. Germline CDR1 and CDR2: SGHDN and FVKESK. Trimming took 4 bases from V and 2 from J, leaving 14 bases between them. The CDR3: CASSLSGTHNTGELFF. CDR3 DNA: TGTGCCAGCAGCCTATCCGGGACACATAACACCGGGGAGCTGTTTTTT.

There are many counts of this clonotype. The rearrangement joins TRBV7-2 to TRBJ2-5; 7 bases agree with TRBD1. Germline CDR1 and CDR2: SGHTA and FQGNSA. V lost 2 bases to trimming and J lost 3 bases; unmatched junction nucleotides: 6. The CDR3 consists of 15 residues. The CDR3 DNA follows: TGTGCCAGCAGCTTAACAGGGGTACCTAAAGAGACCCAGTACTTC. It encodes CASSLTGVPKETQYF.

Many counts were recorded for this clonotype. V gene TRBV7-8 combines with J gene TRBJ2-2, with a possible D match to TRBD1 (6 bases). Trimming removed 2 bases from V and 2 bases from J, with 12 bases in between. CDR1 and CDR2 from the germline V gene are SGHVS and FQNEAQ. The CDR3 totals 16 residues. The chain's CDR3 is CASSLSWDKNTGELFF. As DNA, the CDR3 is TGTGCCAGCAGCTTATCCTGGGACAAAAACACCGGGGAGCTGTTTTTT.

The chain uses TRBV13 and TRBJ2-2, with 7 positions matching TRBD1. Germline V gene sequence: CDR1 PRHDT, CDR2 FYEKMQ (reference sequence). The CDR3 sequence is 16 residues long. Trimming removed 4 bases from V and 6 bases from J; junction bases left unmatched: 11. CDR3 sequence reads: CASSYQTGPHPGELFF. Here the CDR3 DNA reads TGTGCCAGCAGCTACCAGACAGGGCCCCACCCCGGGGAGCTGTTTTTT. The complete variable domain, with remaining parts taken from reference TRBV13 and TRBJ2-2, reads AAGVIQSPRHLIKEKRETATLKCYPIPRHDTVYWYQQGPGQDPQFLISFYEKMQSDKGSIPDRFSAQQFSDYHSELNMSSLELGDSALYFCASSYQTGPHPGELFFGEGSRLTVL.

This clonotype was detected many times. The chain combines TRBV24-1 with TRBJ2-2; 7 bases agree with TRBD1. Germline trimming cut 0 bases from V and 3 bases from J; bases unmatched to any gene: 9. The CDR3 has 18 amino acids. The germline V gene encodes CDR1 KGHDR and CDR2 SFDVKD. CDR3 bases: TGTGCCACCAGTGATTTGCATACCGGGACAGAGGACACCGGGGAGCTGTTTTTT. This gives the protein CATSDLHTGTEDTGELFF.

The rearrangement links TRBV6-5 to TRBJ1-6, with D perhaps TRBD1 (5 bases). Germline-derived CDR1 and CDR2 are MNHEY and SVGAGI. The V gene lost 2 bases and the J gene lost 5 bases, with 10 bases spanning the gap. The CDR3 spans 15 residues. The CDR3 DNA sequence: TGTGCCAGCAGTTACCGCCAGGGTGATAATTCACCCCTCCACTTT. Amino acid sequence: CASSYRQGDNSPLHF.

This clonotype showed up many times. This chain joins TRBV7-9 and TRBJ1-4; maybe TRBD1 (5 bases). The CDR3 has 17 residues. The V gene's germline CDR1 is SEHNR and CDR2 FQNEAQ (reference sequence). Trimming removed 2 bases at V and 10 bases at J, with 23 bases between. CDR3 protein: CASSLRATGTGGSKLFF. The CDR3 coding sequence is TGTGCCAGCAGCTTACGGGCCACCGGGACGGGAGGGTCAAAACTGTTTTTT.

The chain joins TRBV9 to TRBJ1-1, with D unresolved. Trimming stripped 0 bases from V and 8 bases from J, with 11 bases between. The CDR3 covers 13 residues. Germline CDR1 reads SGDLS; CDR2 reads YYNGEE. CDR3 in DNA: TGTGCCAGCAGCGTAGAGGGTGAAACCGAAGCTTTCTTT. It specifies CASSVEGETEAFF.

The table lists this clonotype with many counts. This chain connects TRBV7-9 to TRBJ2-5; 15 bases map to TRBD2. CDR1 SEHNR and CDR2 FQNEAQ come from the germline V gene (reference sequence). This CDR3 region has 16 residues. V dropped 5 bases and J dropped 4; count of bases not matched to a gene: 5. This chain's CDR3 is CASSPRTSGRGETQYF. CDR3 bases: TGTGCCAGCAGCCCACGGACTAGCGGGAGGGGAGAGACCCAGTACTTC. Supplemented by reference TRBV7-9 and TRBJ2-5, the full variable domain reads DTGVSQNPRHKITKRGQNVTFRCDPISEHNRLYWYRQTLGQGPEFLTYFQNEAQLEKSRLLSDRFSAERPKGSFSTLEIQRTEQGDSAMYLCASSPRTSGRGETQYFGPGTRLLVL.

This clonotype came up many times. This chain links TRBV6-1 with TRBJ2-5; 10 nucleotides match TRBD1. CDR3 length equals 12 residues. Trimming took 5 bases from V and 13 from J; bases not matched to a gene: 7. Germline V gives CDR1 MNHNS, CDR2 SASEGT. The CDR3 reads CASSPGQGVLYF. CDR3 nucleotides: TGTGCCAGCAGTCCCGGACAGGGGGTTTTGTACTTC.

The sample holds a few counts of this clonotype. The rearrangement links TRBV24-1 to TRBJ2-1; 9 bases are a match to TRBD2. V was clipped by 0 bases and J by 7 bases; unmatched bases: 6. The CDR3 length is 16 residues. The germline CDR1 and CDR2 sequences are KGHDR and SFDVKD. CDR3 in amino acids: CATSDLRAGGPNEQFF. Written as DNA, the CDR3 is TGTGCCACCAGTGATTTGCGGGCGGGAGGGCCTAATGAGCAGTTCTTC.

This clonotype was found a few times. V is TRBV19 and J is TRBJ2-7; maybe TRBD2 (6 bases). The V end lost 3 bases, the J end lost 6 bases, and 21 bases lay between the germline ends. CDR1 is LNHDA, CDR2 SQIVND, per germline (reference sequence). This CDR3 comprises 16 residues. The CDR3 spells CASSISVGRNGGEQYF. The CDR3 DNA reads TGTGCCAGTAGTATTTCCGTGGGCCGGAACGGGGGCGAGCAGTACTTC.

This clonotype was seen at least ten times. This chain uses TRBV12-3 or TRBV12-4 with TRBJ2-3; no clear D gene. V was clipped by 6 bases and J by 3 bases, with 10 bases between them. This CDR3 region has 13 residues. The CDR3 nucleotides are TGTGCCAGCAGCCCAGTAGGAACAGATACGCAGTATTTT. Amino acids: CASSPVGTDTQYF.

This clonotype was counted at least ten times. This rearrangement joins TRBV6-2 or TRBV6-3 to TRBJ2-1; 11 nucleotides match TRBD2. This CDR3 is built from 17 residues. Trimming took 2 bases from V and 7 from J; bases not matched to a gene: 10. Germline CDR1 is MNHEY and CDR2 is SVGEGT. The CDR3 spells CASSYGTSGWRKNEQFF. The CDR3, as DNA: TGTGCCAGCAGTTACGGGACTAGCGGATGGCGAAAGAATGAGCAGTTCTTC.

Many counts were recorded for this clonotype. J is TRBJ2-1 and V is TRBV29-1; 10 bases align to TRBD1. The CDR3 sequence is 16 residues long. Germline CDR1 SQVTM, CDR2 ANQGSEA. V lost 1 base to trimming and J lost 4 bases; unmatched junction nucleotides: 7. The CDR3 sequence: CSVEGRTGGPYNEQFF. The CDR3 nucleotides are TGCAGCGTTGAAGGTCGGACAGGGGGACCGTACAATGAGCAGTTCTTC.

In its sample, this clonotype was seen many times. The chain couples TRBV20-1 to TRBJ2-1, with TRBD1 matching 10 bases. Germline V gene lookup returns CDR1 DFQATT and CDR2 SNEGSKA (reference sequence). This CDR3 is 16 amino acids long. The V and J ends lost 1 base and 5 bases, in that order; junction bases with no gene match: 8. The CDR3: CSARGLWDRGHNEQFF. CDR3 DNA: TGCAGTGCTAGAGGATTGTGGGACAGGGGTCACAATGAGCAGTTCTTC.

This clonotype was seen ten or more times. The rearrangement links TRBV28 to TRBJ1-1; tentative D call: TRBD1 (5 bases). This CDR3 is 14 amino acids long. Germline CDR1 reads MDHEN; CDR2 reads SYDVKM. V was cut by 5 bases and J by 5 bases, with 15 bases left in between. The DNA for the CDR3 is TGTGCCAGCAGTCCCCGACAGATTATAACTGAAGCTTTCTTT. Its protein product is CASSPRQIITEAFF. Full variable domain (remainder filled in from reference TRBV28 and TRBJ1-1): DVKVTQSSRYLVKRTGEKVFLECVQDMDHENMFWYRQDPGLGLRLIYFSYDVKMKEKGDIPEGYSVSREKKERFSLILESASTNQTSMYLCASSPRQIITEAFFGQGTRLTVV.

At least ten counts were recorded for this clonotype. V gene TRBV5-5 combines with J gene TRBJ2-7, with D hard to call. Germline V gene sequence: CDR1 SGHKS, CDR2 YYEKEE (reference sequence). The CDR3 has 12 residues. V dropped 4 bases and J dropped 4 bases, with 9 bases sitting between them. The DNA for the CDR3 is TGTGCCAGCAGCCCTCCAAAATACGAGCAGTACTTC. It encodes CASSPPKYEQYF. The full variable domain, rest sourced from reference TRBV5-5 and TRBJ2-7, is DAGVTQSPTHLIKTRGQQVTLRCSPISGHKSVSWYQQVLGQGPQFIFQYYEKEERGRGNFPDRFSARQFPNYSSELNVNALLLGDSALYLCASSPPKYEQYFGPGTRLTVT.

This chain links TRBV20-1 with TRBJ2-4; TRBD2 matches at 7 bases. The CDR3 extends over 12 amino acids. Germline values: CDR1 DFQATT, CDR2 SNEGSKA (reference sequence). The V segment lost 4 bases and the J segment 6 bases; nucleotides outside the gene matches: 3. The CDR3 here is CSAIVAGNIQYF. Here the CDR3 DNA reads TGCAGTGCTATAGTAGCGGGAAACATTCAGTACTTC.